Presented here are 27 T cell receptor beta chains from one specimen sequenced in a study of cytomegalovirus exposure and HLA in healthy donors. Use of 60 Vbeta and 13 Jbeta primers characterized the PCR. Method: immunoSEQ multiplex PCR; TCRdb's copy keeps in-frame clones and lacks some. The sample consists of about 210,000 clones, roughly 82% of them appearing once. Source material: PBMCs. These receptors came from a man aged 40-49 years in good health and CMV-seropositive.

There are a few counts of this clone. Additional DNA sequences in this sample encode the identical CDR3. The chain couples TRBV6-5 to TRBJ2-5; TRBD2 matches 7 bases. The germline gives CDR1 MNHEY, CDR2 SVGAGI. The length of the CDR3 is 15 residues. The V gene end was trimmed by 0 bases and the J gene end by 5 bases; junction bases not matched to a gene: 6. DNA of the CDR3: TGTGCCAGCAGTTACTCGGGAGGGCCGGAGGAGACCCAGTACTTC. It yields the protein CASSYSGGPEETQYF.

The genes are TRBV7-9 and TRBJ2-1; the D is unclear. The CDR3 totals 16 residues. Germline assignment: CDR1 SEHNR and CDR2 FQNEAQ (reference sequence). The germline V and J ends were trimmed by 0 bases and 1 base, with 10 bases remaining between them. The CDR3 DNA sequence: TGTGCCAGCAGCTTAGCCCCCAGTCTGTCCTACAATGAGCAGTTCTTC. Amino acid sequence: CASSLAPSLSYNEQFF.

V and J are TRBV18 and TRBJ1-1; D is ambiguous. Germline V gene data show CDR1 as KGHSH and CDR2 as LQKENI. Trimming cost V 6 bases and J 7 bases, with 15 bases left between them. The CDR3 is 13 residues long. CDR3 coding DNA: TGTGCCAGCTCCCCCTCTCGGGGTTATGAAGCTTTCTTT. Its protein product is CASSPSRGYEAFF.

The J gene is TRBJ2-1, the V gene TRBV2; 7 nucleotides match TRBD2. Germline CDR1 SNHLY, CDR2 FYNNEI. The V segment lost 7 bases and the J segment 10 bases; nucleotides outside the gene matches: 10. CDR3 length equals 13 residues. The CDR3: CASKGSGKGEQFF. CDR3 nucleotides: TGTGCCAGCAAGGGGAGCGGGAAGGGAGAGCAGTTCTTC.

The genes are TRBV2 and TRBJ2-7; 9 bases map to TRBD2. Germline CDR1 is SNHLY and CDR2 is FYNNEI. This CDR3 contains 16 residues. J lost 3 bases, V lost 3 bases, and 9 bases had no gene match. In nucleotides, the CDR3 is TGTGCCAGCAGTGAGTTTAGCGGGAGATCGGGCTACGAGCAGTACTTC. Translating gives CASSEFSGRSGYEQYF.

There are a few counts of this clone. Other DNA sequences in the sample encode the same CDR3. The chain employs TRBV7-8 and TRBJ2-7, with a possible D match to TRBD1 (5 bases). The CDR3 loop spans 13 amino acids. V was trimmed by 0 bases and J by 2 bases, leaving 5 bases between them. The germline V gene has CDR1 SGHVS and CDR2 FQNEAQ. DNA of the CDR3: TGTGCCAGCAGCTTAGCAGGGGCCTACGAGCAGTACGTC. Residues: CASSLAGAYEQYV.

The chain has TRBV12-5 and TRBJ2-7; 8 bases are a match to TRBD2. Germline loops: CDR1 LGHNT, CDR2 FRNRAP. CDR3 size: 15 residues. Trimming at V came to 9 bases and at J to 4 bases, leaving 14 bases not matched to a gene. CDR3 coding DNA: TGTGCTAGCACTCCGGGGCTAGCGGGTTTATACGAGCAGTACTTC. Encoded protein: CASTPGLAGLYEQYF.

The V call is TRBV7-2, the J call TRBJ2-1, with 13 bases fitting TRBD2. Per germline, CDR1 SGHTA and CDR2 FQGNSA. The CDR3 consists of 16 residues. Germline trimming cut 6 bases from V and 9 bases from J; bases unmatched to any gene: 11. DNA for the CDR3: TGTGCCAGCAGATTCGGACTAGCGGGAGTGTTCGGTGAGCAGTTCTTC. It yields the protein CASRFGLAGVFGEQFF.

The V call is TRBV5-1, the J call TRBJ1-4; 9 bases are shared with TRBD1. Germline CDR1 reads SGHRS; CDR2 reads YFSETQ. Trimming took 5 bases from V and 0 from J; bases not matched to a gene: 8. This CDR3 spans 17 amino acids. The CDR3 DNA sequence: TGCGCCAGCAGATTTTGGACAGGGGAAGCAACTAATGAAAAACTGTTTTTT. It codes for CASRFWTGEATNEKLFF.

This clone showed up just a few times. This rearrangement joins TRBV19 to TRBJ1-2; 7 bases match TRBD1. In germline, CDR1 is LNHDA, CDR2 SQIVND (reference sequence). The CDR3 has 16 amino acids. The junction had 6 bases not matched to a gene; V was cut back by 2 bases and J by 0 bases. CDR3 in DNA: TGTGCCAGTAGTATAACAGGGGACTCGGCTAACTATGGCTACACCTTC. Translation gives CASSITGDSANYGYTF.

The chain links TRBV10-3 to TRBJ1-1, with 9 bases lining up with TRBD1. The CDR3 length is 12 residues. Trimming cost V 10 bases and J 7 bases; bases outside gene matches: 7. The germline CDR1 and CDR2 sequences are ENHRY and SYGVKD. The DNA of the CDR3 is TGTGCCAGCGGGACAGGGCCGGGTGAAGCTTTCTTT. Translating gives CASGTGPGEAFF.

CDR3 DNA sequence: TGTGCCAGCAGCTTTGGGACTAGCTACAATGAGCAGTTCTTC. This encodes CASSFGTSYNEQFF. This sequence joins TRBV6-5 and TRBJ2-1; TRBD2 matches at 8 bases. The ends lost 6 bases at V and 3 bases at J; junction bases unmatched: 4. Germline V gene data show CDR1 as MNHEY and CDR2 as SVGAGI. This CDR3 contains 14 residues.

The rearrangement links TRBV5-1 to TRBJ2-7; TRBD1 matches 7 bases. Germline V gives CDR1 SGHRS, CDR2 YFSETQ. The trim removed 0 bases at V and 1 base at J, leaving 1 base unmatched. CDR3 length: 14 residues. In nucleotides, the CDR3 is TGCGCCAGCAGCTTGGGACAGGGATCCTACGAGCAGTACTTC. It yields the protein CASSLGQGSYEQYF.

This clone appeared many times. This chain connects TRBV27 to TRBJ2-7; 8 bases map to TRBD1. The germline V gene has CDR1 MNHEY and CDR2 SMNVEV (reference sequence). With 8 bases clipped from V and 6 bases from J, the junction kept 6 bases outside the gene matches. The CDR3 sequence is 12 residues long. CDR3 coding DNA: TGTGCCAGCGGGCAGGGGGCTAGCGAGCAGTACTTC. Protein product: CASGQGASEQYF.

The V gene is TRBV7-9, the J gene TRBJ2-7, with 14 positions matching TRBD2. The CDR3 length is 17 residues. Germline CDR1 is SEHNR and CDR2 is FQNEAQ (reference sequence). Trimming took 0 bases from V and 4 from J; bases not matched to a gene: 5. The CDR3 DNA follows: TGTGCCAGCAGCTTAGCGGTCGGGACTAGCGGGAGTTACGAGCAGTACTTC. Translation: CASSLAVGTSGSYEQYF.

This chain joins TRBV6-1 and TRBJ1-2; D is unclear. This CDR3 contains 13 residues. Germline V gene data show CDR1 as MNHNS and CDR2 as SASEGT. V was cut by 6 bases and J by 4 bases, with 12 bases left in between. In DNA, the CDR3 is TGTGCCAGCAGCCCGCATGAGGGCTATGGCTACACCTTC. Translation: CASSPHEGYGYTF.

The V gene is TRBV18, the J gene TRBJ2-5; 8 positions agree with TRBD1. Trimming cost V 4 bases and J 5 bases; bases outside gene matches: 6. The germline gives CDR1 KGHSH, CDR2 LQKENI. The CDR3 sequence is 14 residues long. The CDR3 spells CASSQGQGTETQYF. The CDR3 nucleotides are TGTGCCAGCTCACAAGGACAGGGTACGGAGACCCAGTACTTC.

The CDR3 loop is CASSLKAGSSYNEQFF. The CDR3 DNA sequence: TGTGCCAGCAGCTTAAAGGCAGGGTCCTCCTACAATGAGCAGTTCTTC. This chain links TRBV7-3 with TRBJ2-1, with D possibly TRBD1 on 5 matching bases. CDR3 length: 16 amino acids. Germline CDR1 SGHTA, CDR2 FQGTGA. Trimming stripped 1 base from V and 0 bases from J, with 10 bases between.

This chain joins TRBV30 and TRBJ2-1, with TRBD2 matching 9 bases. CDR1 and CDR2 from the germline V gene are GTSNPN and SVGIG (reference sequence). The J segment lost 6 bases and the V segment lost 3 bases, leaving 15 bases of the junction unmatched. The CDR3 is 17 residues long. The CDR3 sequence: CAWRLSRTSVSSNEQFF. The CDR3 DNA reads TGTGCCTGGAGGCTCAGTCGGACTAGCGTGAGTTCCAATGAGCAGTTCTTC.

This chain links TRBV4-1 with TRBJ2-1; 7 positions match TRBD2. Trimming at V came to 2 bases and at J to 2 bases, leaving 6 bases not matched to a gene. Germline lookup yields CDR1 MGHRA and CDR2 YSYEKL. The CDR3 totals 16 residues. The CDR3 nucleotides are TGCGCCAGCAGCCAATCAACCGGGACTACCTACAATGAGCAGTTCTTC. Protein: CASSQSTGTTYNEQFF.

The J gene is TRBJ2-2, the V gene TRBV5-6; maybe TRBD2 (7 bases). This CDR3 spans 18 amino acids. Trimming stripped 0 bases from V and 1 base from J, with 16 bases between. Germline V gives CDR1 SGHDT, CDR2 YYEEEE. This CDR3 is CASSLAKGGLKNTGELFF. The CDR3, as DNA: TGTGCCAGCAGCTTGGCTAAGGGGGGACTAAAGAACACCGGGGAGCTGTTTTTT.

The table lists this clone with a few counts. The rearrangement joins TRBV11-2 to TRBJ1-1, with TRBD1 as a possible D gene (6 bases). V was shortened by 6 bases and J by 1 base, with 15 bases between the two germline ends. Germline assignment: CDR1 SGHAT and CDR2 FQNNGV. This CDR3 is built from 15 residues. In DNA form, the CDR3 reads TGTGCCAGCAGGCAGGACAGCCTAAGGAACACTGAAGCTTTCTTT. It yields the protein CASRQDSLRNTEAFF.

The chain joins TRBV11-3 to TRBJ2-1; D uncertain. The V gene lost 5 bases and the J gene lost 9 bases, with 11 bases spanning the gap. CDR1 SGHNT and CDR2 YENEEA come from the germline V gene. The length of the CDR3 is 12 residues. CDR3 sequence (DNA): TGTGCCAGCAGCGCAGACATAGGTGAGCAGTTCTTC. Its translation is CASSADIGEQFF.

The chain recombines TRBV7-9 with TRBJ2-7; perhaps TRBD1 as D (5 bases). CDR1 and CDR2 from the germline V gene are SEHNR and FQNEAQ (reference sequence). Trimming cost V 1 base and J 4 bases, with 8 bases left between them. The length of the CDR3 is 13 residues. The CDR3 here is CASSLVGQYEQYV. The CDR3 region has the DNA TGTGCCAGCAGCTTAGTGGGGCAGTACGAGCAGTACGTC.

This CDR3 reads CASSPPLSSDNEQFF. CDR3 DNA: TGTGCCAGCTCACCACCGCTTTCAAGCGACAATGAGCAGTTCTTC. The chain joins TRBV18 to TRBJ2-1; no reliable D call. Trimming removed 0 bases at V and 5 bases at J, with 11 bases between. The germline V gene has CDR1 KGHSH and CDR2 LQKENI. This CDR3 spans 15 amino acids.

The chain recombines TRBV6-5 with TRBJ1-2, with D maybe TRBD1 (6 bases). V lost 7 bases, J lost 2 bases, and 14 bases lay in between. The length of the CDR3 is 14 residues. The germline gives CDR1 MNHEY, CDR2 SVGAGI. This chain's CDR3 is CASTVRGSNYGYTF. CDR3 coding DNA: TGTGCCAGCACAGTGAGGGGGTCCAACTATGGCTACACCTTC.

The gene calls are TRBV4-2 and TRBJ2-3; TRBD1 matches 9 bases. The CDR3 extends over 14 amino acids. V lost 5 bases, J lost 3 bases, and 3 bases stayed unmatched. The germline V gene has CDR1 LGHNA and CDR2 YNFKEQ. CDR3 nucleotides: TGTGCCAGCAGCGGGACAGGGCGGACAGATACGCAGTATTTT. Its translation: CASSGTGRTDTQYF.